This T cell receptor beta chain was sequenced during a study of cytomegalovirus exposure and HLA in healthy donors. Study findings and constraints: A later analysis reportedly found fewer N-insertions in an Asian-associated ancestry cluster than the approximately 660-donor mean. The authors later found TCR association rates varying by HLA locus, with DRB1 most and HLA-C fewest.

Donors in the study were healthy people who gave bone marrow. PCR involved 60 Vbeta and 13 Jbeta primers. Libraries were prepared by immunoSEQ multiplex PCR; TCRdb keeps only in-frame clonotypes and omits some of them. The data show about 180,000 clones, around four fifths seen once. Germline trimming cut 2 bases from V and 5 bases from J; bases unmatched to any gene: 5. The CDR3 is 14 amino acids. Germline CDR1 is MNHNY and CDR2 is SVGAGI (reference sequence). To note about this clone: The antigen is not known.

The sequenced sample consisted of PBMCs. This sequence originates from a woman aged 25 to 45 in good health and CMV-seronegative. The chain joins TRBV6-6 to TRBJ2-7; 8 bases match TRBD1. This CDR3 is CASSYGAGGDEQYF. In nucleotides, the CDR3 is TGTGCCAGCAGTTACGGGGCAGGGGGCGACGAGCAGTACTTC.